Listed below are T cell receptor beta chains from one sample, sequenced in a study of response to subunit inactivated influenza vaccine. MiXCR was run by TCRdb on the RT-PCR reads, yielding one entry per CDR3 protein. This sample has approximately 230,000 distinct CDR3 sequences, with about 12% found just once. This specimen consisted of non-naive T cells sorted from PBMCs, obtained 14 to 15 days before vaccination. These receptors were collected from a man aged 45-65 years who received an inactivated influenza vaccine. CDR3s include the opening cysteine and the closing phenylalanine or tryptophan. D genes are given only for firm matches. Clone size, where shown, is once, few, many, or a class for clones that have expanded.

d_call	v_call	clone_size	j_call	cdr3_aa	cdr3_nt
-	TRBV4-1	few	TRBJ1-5	CASSQGIDQPQHF	TGCGCCAGCAGCCAAGGAATCGATCAGCCCCAGCATTTT
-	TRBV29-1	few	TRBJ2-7	CSVADGVGEQYF	TGCAGCGTCGCGGACGGGGTGGGGGAGCAGTACTTC
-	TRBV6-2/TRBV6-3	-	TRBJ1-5	CASSRDSGENQPQHF	TGTGCCAGCAGCCGCGACAGCGGAGAGAATCAGCCCCAGCATTTT
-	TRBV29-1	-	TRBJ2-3	CSATAGGWTRGADTQYF	TGCAGCGCTACCGCCGGCGGGTGGACCCGGGGCGCAGATACGCAGTATTTT
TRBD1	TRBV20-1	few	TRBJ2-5	CSAREMDRPPETQYF	TGCAGTGCTAGAGAGATGGACAGGCCCCCGGAGACCCAGTACTTC
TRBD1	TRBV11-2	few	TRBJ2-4	CASSRQGLAKNIQYF	TGTGCCAGCAGTCGACAGGGGCTAGCCAAAAACATTCAGTACTTC
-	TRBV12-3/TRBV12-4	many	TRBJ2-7	CASSLVTGSEQYF	TGTGCCAGCAGTTTAGTTACAGGATCCGAGCAGTACTTC
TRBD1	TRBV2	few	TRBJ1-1	CARRQGLNTEAFF	TGTGCCAGGAGACAGGGACTGAACACTGAAGCTTTCTTT
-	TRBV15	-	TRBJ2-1	CATSRDKGSYNEQFF	TGTGCCACCAGCAGAGATAAGGGATCCTACAATGAGCAGTTCTTC
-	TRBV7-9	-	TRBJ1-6	CASSGGRTYNSPLHF	TGTGCCAGCAGTGGAGGACGGACCTATAATTCACCCCTCCACTTT
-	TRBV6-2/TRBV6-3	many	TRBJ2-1	CASSSWVQEQFF	TGTGCCAGCAGCTCATGGGTCCAAGAGCAGTTCTTC
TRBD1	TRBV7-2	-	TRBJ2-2	CASSSRTGADGELFF	TGTGCCAGCAGCTCGAGGACAGGGGCAGACGGGGAGCTGTTTTTT
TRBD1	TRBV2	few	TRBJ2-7	CASSDTGAAWEQYF	TGTGCCAGCAGTGATACAGGGGCGGCTTGGGAGCAGTACTTC
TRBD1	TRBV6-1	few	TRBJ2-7	CASRKGTGMDEQYF	TGTGCCAGCAGGAAAGGGACAGGGATGGACGAGCAGTACTTC
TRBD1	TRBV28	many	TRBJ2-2	CASSTGGAGTGELFF	TGTGCCAGCAGTACAGGGGGCGCGGGCACCGGGGAGCTGTTTTTT
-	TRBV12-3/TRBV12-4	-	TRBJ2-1	CASSFSPGRGSYNEQFF	TGTGCCAGCAGTTTCTCCCCTGGGCGGGGATCCTACAATGAGCAGTTCTTC
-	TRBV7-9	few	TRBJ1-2	CASTQISPYGYTF	TGTGCCAGCACCCAAATCTCCCCCTATGGCTACACCTTC
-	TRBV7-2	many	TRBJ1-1	CASSLDTGLGTEAFF	TGTGCCAGCAGCTTGGACACAGGGCTGGGCACTGAAGCTTTCTTT
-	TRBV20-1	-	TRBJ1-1	CSANRAVTEAFF	TGCAGTGCTAACAGGGCGGTCACTGAAGCTTTCTTT
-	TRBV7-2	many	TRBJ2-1	CASSLAGSSYNEQFF	TGTGCCAGCAGCTTGGCGGGTTCATCATACAATGAGCAGTTCTTC
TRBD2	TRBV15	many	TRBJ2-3	CATSREALAGVGADTQYF	TGTGCCACCAGCAGAGAGGCACTAGCGGGGGTTGGCGCAGATACGCAGTATTTT
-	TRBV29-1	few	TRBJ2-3	CSVEDSAKGTQYF	TGCAGCGTTGAAGACTCAGCGAAGGGTACGCAGTATTTT
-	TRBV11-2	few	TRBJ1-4	CASSKTLTINEKLFF	TGTGCCAGCAGCAAGACCCTGACCATCAATGAAAAACTGTTTTTT
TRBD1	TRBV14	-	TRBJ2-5	CASSQRTGAFTETQYF	TGTGCCAGCAGCCAGAGGACAGGGGCGTTCACGGAGACCCAGTACTTC
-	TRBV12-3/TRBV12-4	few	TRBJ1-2	CASSLRGQAYGYTF	TGTGCCAGCAGTTTAAGGGGCCAGGCTTATGGCTACACCTTC
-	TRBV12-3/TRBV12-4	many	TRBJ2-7	CASTPPGYPGEQYF	TGTGCCAGCACGCCGCCGGGCTACCCTGGGGAGCAGTACTTC
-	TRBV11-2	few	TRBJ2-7	CASSRVSGPYEQYF	TGTGCCAGCAGCCGCGTTTCAGGGCCCTACGAGCAGTACTTC
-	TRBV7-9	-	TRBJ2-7	CASSPGKYEQYF	TGTGCCAGCAGCCCCGGGAAATACGAGCAGTACTTC
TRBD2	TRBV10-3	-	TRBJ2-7	CAITTGLAGDYEQYF	TGTGCCATCACCACCGGGCTAGCGGGGGATTACGAGCAGTACTTC
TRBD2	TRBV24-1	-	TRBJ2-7	CATSDPGTTGWDEQYF	TGTGCCACCAGTGATCCGGGGACTACCGGATGGGACGAGCAGTACTTC
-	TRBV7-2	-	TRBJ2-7	CASSWNGGESYEQYF	TGTGCCAGCAGTTGGAACGGTGGAGAATCCTACGAGCAGTACTTC
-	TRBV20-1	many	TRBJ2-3	CSARELATSTDTQYF	TGCAGTGCCAGGGAACTCGCCACTAGCACAGATACGCAGTATTTT
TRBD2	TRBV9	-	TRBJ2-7	CASSGSGRAGHEQYF	TGTGCCAGCAGCGGTAGCGGGAGGGCCGGCCACGAGCAGTACTTC
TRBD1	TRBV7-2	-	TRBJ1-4	CASRSGQGARGKLFF	TGTGCCAGCAGATCTGGACAGGGGGCGCGAGGAAAACTGTTTTTT
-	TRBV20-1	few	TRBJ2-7	CSARGHYEQYF	TGCAGTGCTAGGGGTCACTACGAGCAGTACTTC
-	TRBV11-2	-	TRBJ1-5	CASSLTGGQGQPQHF	TGTGCCAGCAGCTTAACTGGGGGGCAGGGTCAGCCCCAGCATTTT
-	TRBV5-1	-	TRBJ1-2	CASRVGQGPTDGYTF	TGCGCCAGCCGTGTCGGGCAGGGCCCCACTGATGGCTACACCTTC
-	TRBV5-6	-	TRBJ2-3	CASRWGGRSTDTQYF	TGTGCCAGCAGGTGGGGGGGGCGCAGCACAGATACGCAGTATTTT
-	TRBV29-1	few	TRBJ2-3	CSVREGAADTQYF	TGCAGCGTTAGGGAGGGGGCGGCAGATACGCAGTATTTT
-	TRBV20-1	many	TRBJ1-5	CSARDLVSGQPQHF	TGCAGTGCTAGAGATCTGGTATCCGGCCAGCCCCAGCATTTT
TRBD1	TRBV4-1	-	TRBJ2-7	CASSQAPPWGQYEQYF	TGCGCCAGCAGCCAAGCCCCCCCTTGGGGACAGTACGAGCAGTACTTC
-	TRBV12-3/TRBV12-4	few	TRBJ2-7	CASSLGTQGTDEQYF	TGTGCCAGCAGTTTGGGTACCCAGGGGACGGACGAGCAGTACTTC
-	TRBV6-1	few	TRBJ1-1	CASSDRHNTEAFF	TGTGCCAGCAGTGACCGACACAACACTGAAGCTTTCTTT
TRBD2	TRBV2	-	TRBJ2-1	CASSGTSGRALFYNEQFF	TGTGCCAGCAGTGGGACTAGCGGGAGGGCCCTTTTCTACAATGAGCAGTTCTTC
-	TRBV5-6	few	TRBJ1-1	CASSFWGALSMNTEAFF	TGTGCCAGCAGCTTCTGGGGGGCGCTTTCAATGAACACTGAAGCTTTCTTT